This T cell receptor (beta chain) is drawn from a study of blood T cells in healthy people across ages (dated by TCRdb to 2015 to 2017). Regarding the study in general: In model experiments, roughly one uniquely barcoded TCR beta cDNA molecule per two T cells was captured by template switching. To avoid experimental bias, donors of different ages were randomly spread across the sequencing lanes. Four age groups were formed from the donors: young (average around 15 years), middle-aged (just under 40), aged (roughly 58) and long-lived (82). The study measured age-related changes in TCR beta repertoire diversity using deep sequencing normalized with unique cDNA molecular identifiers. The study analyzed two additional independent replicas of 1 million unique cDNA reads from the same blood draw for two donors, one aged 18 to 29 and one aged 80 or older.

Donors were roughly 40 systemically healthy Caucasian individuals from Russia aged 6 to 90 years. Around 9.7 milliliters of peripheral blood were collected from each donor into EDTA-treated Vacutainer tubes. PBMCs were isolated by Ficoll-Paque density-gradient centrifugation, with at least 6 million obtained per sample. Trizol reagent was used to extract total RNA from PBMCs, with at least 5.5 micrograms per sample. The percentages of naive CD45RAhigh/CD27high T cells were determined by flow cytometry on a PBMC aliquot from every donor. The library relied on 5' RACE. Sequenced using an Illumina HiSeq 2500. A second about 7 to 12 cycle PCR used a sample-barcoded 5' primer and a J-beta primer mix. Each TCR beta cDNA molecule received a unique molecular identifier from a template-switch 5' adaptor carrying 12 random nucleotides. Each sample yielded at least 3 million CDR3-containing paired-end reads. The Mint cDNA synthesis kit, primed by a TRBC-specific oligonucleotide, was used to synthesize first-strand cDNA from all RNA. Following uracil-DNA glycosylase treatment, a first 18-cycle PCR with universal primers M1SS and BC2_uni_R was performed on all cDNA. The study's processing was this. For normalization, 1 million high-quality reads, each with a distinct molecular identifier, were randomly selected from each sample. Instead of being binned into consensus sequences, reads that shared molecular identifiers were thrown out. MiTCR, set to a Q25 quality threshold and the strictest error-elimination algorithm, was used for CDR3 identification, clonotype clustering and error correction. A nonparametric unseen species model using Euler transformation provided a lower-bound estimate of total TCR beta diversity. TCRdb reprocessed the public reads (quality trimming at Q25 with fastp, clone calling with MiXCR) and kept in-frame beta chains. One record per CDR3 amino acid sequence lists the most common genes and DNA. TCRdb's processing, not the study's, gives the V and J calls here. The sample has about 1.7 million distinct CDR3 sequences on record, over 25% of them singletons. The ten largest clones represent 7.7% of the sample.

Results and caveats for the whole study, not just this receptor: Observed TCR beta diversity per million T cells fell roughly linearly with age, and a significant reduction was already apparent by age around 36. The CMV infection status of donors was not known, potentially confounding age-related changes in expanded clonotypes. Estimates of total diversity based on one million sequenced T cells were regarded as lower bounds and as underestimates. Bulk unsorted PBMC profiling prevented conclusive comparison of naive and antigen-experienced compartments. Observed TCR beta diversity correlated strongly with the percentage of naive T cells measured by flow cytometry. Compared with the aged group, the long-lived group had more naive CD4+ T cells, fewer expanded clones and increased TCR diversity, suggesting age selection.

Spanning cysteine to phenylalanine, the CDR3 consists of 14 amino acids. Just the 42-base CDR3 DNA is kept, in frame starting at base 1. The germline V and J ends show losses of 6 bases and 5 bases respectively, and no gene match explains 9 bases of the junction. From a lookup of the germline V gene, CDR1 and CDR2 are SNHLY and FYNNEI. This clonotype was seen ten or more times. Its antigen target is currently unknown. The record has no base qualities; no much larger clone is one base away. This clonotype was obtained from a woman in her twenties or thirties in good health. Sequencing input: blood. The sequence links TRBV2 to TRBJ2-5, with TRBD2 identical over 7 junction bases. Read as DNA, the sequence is TGTGCCAGCAGGATGAGCGGGGTCTGGGAGACCCAGTACTTC. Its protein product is CASRMSGVWETQYF.